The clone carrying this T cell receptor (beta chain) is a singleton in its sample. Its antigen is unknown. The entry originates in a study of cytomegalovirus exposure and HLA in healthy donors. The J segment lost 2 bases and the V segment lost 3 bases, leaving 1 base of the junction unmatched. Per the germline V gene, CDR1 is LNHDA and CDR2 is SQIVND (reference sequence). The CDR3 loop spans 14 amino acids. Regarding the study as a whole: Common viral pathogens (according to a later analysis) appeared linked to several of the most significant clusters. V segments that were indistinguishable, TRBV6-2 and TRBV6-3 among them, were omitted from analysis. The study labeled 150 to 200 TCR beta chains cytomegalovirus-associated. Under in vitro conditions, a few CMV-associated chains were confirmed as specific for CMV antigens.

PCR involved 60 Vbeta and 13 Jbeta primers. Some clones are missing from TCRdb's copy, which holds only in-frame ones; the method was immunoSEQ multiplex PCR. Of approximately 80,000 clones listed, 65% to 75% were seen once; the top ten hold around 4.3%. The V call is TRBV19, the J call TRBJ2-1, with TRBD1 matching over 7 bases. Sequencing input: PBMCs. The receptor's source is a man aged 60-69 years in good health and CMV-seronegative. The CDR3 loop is CASSMGQPYNEQFF. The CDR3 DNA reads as TGTGCCAGTAGTATGGGACAGCCCTACAATGAGCAGTTCTTC.